These 30 T cell receptor beta chains were all obtained from the same sample, sequenced in a study of human CD8 memory T cell subsets. Production of TCR beta libraries used UMI-labeled 5' RACE as the method. TCRdb reprocessed the 5' RACE reads and stores each CDR3 protein as one record, lacking DNA. Reported are about 5,000 distinct CDR3 sequences; the ten largest clones contain roughly 23%. Sequencing was carried out using CD8+ T cells from PBMCs. Every receptor here comes from a human donor in good health.

The CDR3 sequence: CATSRDSGGSRTDTQYF. The chain recombines TRBV15 with TRBJ2-3; TCRdb names TRBD2, which stays unverified in the absence of DNA. CDR3 length: 17 residues. The V gene's germline CDR1 is LNHNV and CDR2 YYDKDF (reference sequence).

CDR3 amino acids: CASYRGPAYNEQFF. The J gene is TRBJ2-1, the V gene TRBV19; as DNA is missing, the TRBD1 call by TCRdb cannot be tested. The CDR3 sequence is 14 residues long. Germline CDR1 LNHDA, CDR2 SQIVND (reference sequence).

This clonotype ranks as medium-sized in terms of frequency. V gene TRBV4-2 combines with J gene TRBJ1-6. This CDR3 is 13 amino acids long. Germline CDR1 and CDR2: LGHNA and YNFKEQ. The CDR3 sequence is CASSQGEQGLLHF.

This CDR3 reads CASSDGGENIQYF. The J gene is TRBJ2-4, the V gene TRBV6-4; TCRdb names TRBD1, which stays unverified in the absence of DNA. The CDR3 is 13 amino acids. The germline gives CDR1 MRHNA, CDR2 SNTAGT.

This chain connects TRBV12-3 or TRBV12-4 to TRBJ2-1; TCRdb's assignment of TRBD2 cannot be checked, as there is no DNA. The length of the CDR3 is 15 residues. CDR3: CASSLIQRGEVVQFF.

This clonotype shows up as medium-sized by frequency. CDR3 loop: CASSQDQFGGEKLFF. The V call is TRBV4-3, the J call TRBJ1-4. This CDR3 spans 15 amino acids. Germline CDR1 LGHNA, CDR2 YSLEER.

V is TRBV6-4 and J is TRBJ2-3; with no DNA, the TCRdb D assignment of TRBD1 cannot be verified. This CDR3 has 14 amino acids. Germline V CDR1 and CDR2: MRHNA, SNTAGT. The CDR3: CASSAGTHTDTQYF.

The chain carries TRBV6-4 and TRBJ2-2; TCRdb calls TRBD1, which cannot be checked without DNA. CDR3 length: 14 amino acids. Germline V gene lookup returns CDR1 MRHNA and CDR2 SNTAGT. This chain's CDR3 is CASRQGIDTGELFF.

V is TRBV11-3 and J is TRBJ2-7; TCRdb calls TRBD1, which cannot be checked without DNA. There are 18 residues in the CDR3. In germline, CDR1 is SGHNT, CDR2 YENEEA. This CDR3 reads CASSSITGTGFFVDEQYF.

V gene TRBV15 combines with J gene TRBJ2-5; TCRdb designates TRBD1, a call that cannot be tested without DNA. CDR1 is LNHNV, CDR2 YYDKDF, per germline (reference sequence). This CDR3 spans 14 amino acids. This CDR3 is CATSSRDGQETQYF.

This clonotype is labeled medium-sized based on frequency. The rearrangement joins TRBV20-1 to TRBJ1-1; TCRdb gives TRBD1 as the D gene, but with no DNA this cannot be confirmed. The CDR3 loop spans 14 amino acids. Germline assignment: CDR1 DFQATT and CDR2 SNEGSKA (reference sequence). CDR3 protein: CSPTSGGAHTEAFF.

V usage is TRBV12-3 or TRBV12-4 and J usage is TRBJ2-2. The CDR3 is 15 residues long. The CDR3 here is CASSFTFMNTGELFF.

This clonotype registers medium-sized by frequency. This chain uses TRBV7-3 with TRBJ2-5; the D call from TCRdb, TRBD1, cannot be confirmed without DNA. The germline V gene encodes CDR1 SGHTA and CDR2 FQGTGA. The length of the CDR3 is 14 residues. The CDR3 here is CASSQTGGQETQYF.

The genes are TRBV6-2 or TRBV6-3 and TRBJ2-7. CDR1 and CDR2 from the germline V gene are MNHEY and SVGEGT. The CDR3 is 13 amino acids. CDR3 sequence reads: CASSYGVTYEQYF.

The chain is built from TRBV2 and TRBJ2-4; TCRdb's D call, TRBD2, is unchecked because there is no DNA. The CDR3 runs 16 residues. CDR1 is SNHLY, CDR2 FYNNEI, per germline. CDR3 region: CASSEARGSVKNIQYF.

The chain carries TRBV11-2 and TRBJ2-1; the TCRdb call, TRBD2, lacks DNA for checking. The CDR3 contains 14 residues. Germline V gene lookup returns CDR1 SGHAT and CDR2 FQNNGV. The CDR3 loop reads CASSFARTANEQFF.

In terms of frequency, this clonotype is medium-sized. V is TRBV20-1 and J is TRBJ2-7; as DNA is missing, the TRBD1 call by TCRdb cannot be tested. The CDR3 extends over 15 amino acids. CDR1 and CDR2 (germline): DFQATT, SNEGSKA (reference sequence). CDR3 protein: CSARDPGQGAREQYF.

The rearrangement joins TRBV7-9 to TRBJ1-3; TCRdb calls TRBD1, which cannot be checked without DNA. The germline CDR1 and CDR2 sequences are SEHNR and FQNEAQ (reference sequence). The CDR3 covers 14 residues. CDR3 region: CASSLEGTGDTIYF.

The chain carries TRBV28 and TRBJ2-7; TCRdb returns TRBD1, unconfirmable since there is no DNA. Germline CDR1 reads MDHEN; CDR2 reads SYDVKM. The CDR3 is 14 residues long. The CDR3 here is CASSNARRGGEQYF. The full variable domain, with the rest looked up from reference TRBV28 and TRBJ2-7, is DVKVTQSSRYLVKRTGEKVFLECVQDMDHENMFWYRQDPGLGLRLIYFSYDVKMKEKGDIPEGYSVSREKKERFSLILESASTNQTSMYLCASSNARRGGEQYFGPGTRLTVT.

This chain links TRBV6-4 with TRBJ1-1; TCRdb calls TRBD1, which cannot be checked without DNA. The CDR3 runs 14 residues. Germline CDR1 reads MRHNA; CDR2 reads SNTAGT. CDR3 sequence reads: CASSPDSENTEAFF.

CDR3 protein: CASSRDRYIAKNIQYF. The chain employs TRBV12-3 or TRBV12-4 and TRBJ2-4; TCRdb lists TRBD1, though no DNA is available to test this call. The CDR3 length is 16 residues.

This clonotype ranks as medium-sized in terms of frequency. The V call is TRBV4-1, the J call TRBJ1-1; no DNA is available, so the TRBD1 call from TCRdb remains unchecked. This CDR3 comprises 16 residues. CDR1 and CDR2 from the germline V gene are MGHRA and YSYEKL. CDR3 region: CASSQTGGRANTEAFF.

The CDR3 sequence is CASSPDPTDTQYF. The V and J genes are TRBV7-3 and TRBJ2-3; the TCRdb D gene call, TRBD1, has no DNA to confirm it. The germline gives CDR1 SGHTA, CDR2 FQGTGA. This CDR3 is built from 13 residues.

The chain uses TRBV5-1 and TRBJ2-7. The CDR3 is 13 amino acids. Germline CDR1 reads SGHRS; CDR2 reads YFSETQ. CDR3 amino acids: CASSSGLSYEQYF.

V usage is TRBV6-4 and J usage is TRBJ2-3; there is no DNA to check the TCRdb D call of TRBD2. The CDR3 has 16 amino acids. Looked up from germline, CDR1 is MRHNA and CDR2 is SNTAGT. The CDR3: CASSEGQRGGPDTQYF.

The chain employs TRBV20-1 and TRBJ2-7; TCRdb returns TRBD1, unconfirmable since there is no DNA. The germline CDR1 and CDR2 sequences are DFQATT and SNEGSKA (reference sequence). The CDR3 extends over 14 amino acids. The CDR3 here is CSASEEGVSSGVYF.

The chain carries TRBV4-3 and TRBJ2-7; TCRdb designates TRBD1, a call that cannot be tested without DNA. The CDR3 loop spans 16 amino acids. CDR1 is LGHNA and CDR2 is YSLEER in the germline V gene. The chain's CDR3 is CASSQDWGQGGYEQYF.

This chain uses TRBV29-1 with TRBJ2-3. CDR1 is SQVTM, CDR2 ANQGSEA, per germline. CDR3 length: 14 residues. CDR3 protein: CSGYKGLGTDTQYF.

CDR3: CATSSSGGYNEQFF. V is TRBV15 and J is TRBJ2-1; TCRdb's D call, TRBD2, is unchecked because there is no DNA. Germline V gene sequence: CDR1 LNHNV, CDR2 YYDKDF (reference sequence). The CDR3 is 14 residues long.

This clonotype is called medium-sized based on its frequency. This chain joins TRBV15 and TRBJ1-2; with no DNA, the TCRdb D assignment of TRBD1 cannot be verified. There are 18 residues in the CDR3. Germline V gives CDR1 LNHNV, CDR2 YYDKDF (reference sequence). The CDR3 loop is CATSRDNPSGQPWGGYTF.